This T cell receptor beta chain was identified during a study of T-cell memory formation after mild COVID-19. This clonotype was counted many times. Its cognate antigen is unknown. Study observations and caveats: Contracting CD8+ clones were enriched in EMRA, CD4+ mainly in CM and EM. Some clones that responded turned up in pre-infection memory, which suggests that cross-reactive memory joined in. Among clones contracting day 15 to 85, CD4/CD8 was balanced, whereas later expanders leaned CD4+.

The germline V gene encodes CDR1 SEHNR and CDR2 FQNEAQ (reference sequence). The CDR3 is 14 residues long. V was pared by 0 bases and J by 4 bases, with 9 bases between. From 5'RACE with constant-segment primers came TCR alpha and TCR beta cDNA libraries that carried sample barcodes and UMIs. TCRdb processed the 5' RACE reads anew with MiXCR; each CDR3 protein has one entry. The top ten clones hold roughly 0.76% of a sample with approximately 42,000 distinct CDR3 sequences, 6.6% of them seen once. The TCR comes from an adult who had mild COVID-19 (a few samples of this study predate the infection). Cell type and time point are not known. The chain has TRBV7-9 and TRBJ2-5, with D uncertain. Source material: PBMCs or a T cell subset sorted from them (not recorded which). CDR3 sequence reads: CASSLASVRETQYF. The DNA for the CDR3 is TGTGCCAGCAGCTTAGCTTCTGTCCGAGAGACCCAGTACTTC.